This T cell receptor beta chain was obtained from a study of T-cell reconstitution after alpha-beta-depleted transplantation in children. This sample's TCRbeta library carried unique molecular identifier barcodes. In TCRdb, the PCR reads were re-called with MiXCR into one record per CDR3 protein. Here the sample spans about 91,000 distinct CDR3 sequences, 7% to 9% being singletons. This clonotype showed up many times. Germline CDR1 and CDR2: DFQATT and SNEGSKA (reference sequence). This CDR3 has 13 amino acids. The V end lost 3 bases, the J end lost 0 bases, and 5 bases lay between the germline ends. This TCR was recovered from a human donor who donated a stem cell graft to a child with congenital amegakaryocytic thrombocytopenia. The genes are TRBV20-1 and TRBJ1-4; no definite D call. The material sequenced was PBMCs from the stem cell graft donor, taken from the stem cell graft. Written as DNA, the CDR3 is TGCAGTGCTAGCATCTCAACTAATGAAAAACTGTTTTTT. This codes for CSASISTNEKLFF.